This T cell receptor beta chain was documented in a study of T cells in women clearing cervical HPV infection. As for the study in general: Control women cleared a single incident HPV16 infection within 12 months. HLA type stays a possible confounder, typing being limited.

Of note for this clone: Its antigen is still unknown. The missing CDR3 end, 3 residues past where the read stops, is filled in from the germline J gene.

Germline V gives CDR1 DFQATT, CDR2 SNEGSKA (reference sequence). This CDR3 has 13 residues. V was clipped by 3 bases and J by 3 bases, with 11 bases between them. Study results and caveats: CIN3+ cases had significantly higher TCR richness than controls; evenness did not differ. Cases carried less TRBV6-7 than controls: around 0.11% versus 0.15%.

Data came from immunoSEQ multiplex PCR; TCRdb stores just in-frame clones and leaves some out. The sample totals around 31,000 clones; its top ten clones hold more than 4%. The clonotype originates from a woman aged 18-70 years with a cervical HPV16 infection that either progressed to CIN3+ or cleared (not recorded which). This sequence joins TRBV20-1 and TRBJ2-5, with a tentative D call TRBD1 (6 bases). Sequencing was done on a sample of blood buffy coat. CDR3 in amino acids: CSARGASKETQYF. The sequenced CDR3 bases are TGCAGTGCTAGGGGGGCCAGCAAAGAGACC.